This entry lists 11 T cell receptor beta chains sequenced from one sample in a study of early T cells in non-severe SARS-CoV-2 infection. TCRdb passed the 5' RACE reads through MiXCR, listing each CDR3 protein once. The sample includes tens of thousands of distinct CDR3 sequences, 7.5% to 9% of them seen just once. The specimen comprised whole blood, sampled at baseline. All receptors derive from an adult who was a healthcare worker with PCR-confirmed SARS-CoV-2 infection or an uninfected control (not recorded which).

This clonotype was counted a few times. The V and J genes are TRBV5-1 and TRBJ1-1; D call uncertain. V was shortened by 2 bases and J by 2 bases, with 10 bases between the two germline ends. Looked up from germline, CDR1 is SGHRS and CDR2 is YFSETQ. CDR3 size: 14 residues. This chain's CDR3 is CASSFELLNTEAFF. The CDR3 DNA reads TGCGCCAGCAGCTTCGAGCTGTTAAACACTGAAGCTTTCTTT. Full variable domain (rest looked up from reference TRBV5-1 and TRBJ1-1): KAGVTQTPRYLIKTRGQQVTLSCSPISGHRSVSWYQQTPGQGLQFLFEYFSETQRNKGNFPGRFSGRQFSNSRSEMNVSTLELGDSALYLCASSFELLNTEAFFGQGTRLTVV.

The chain couples TRBV7-2 to TRBJ2-1, with D possibly TRBD2 on 6 matching bases. Germline lookup yields CDR1 SGHTA and CDR2 FQGNSA. V was trimmed by 4 bases and J by 12 bases, leaving 19 bases between them. The CDR3 loop spans 14 amino acids. The CDR3, as DNA: TGTGCCAGCAGCTCCCCCCGTAGCGGAGTGGCGCAGTTCTTC. Residues: CASSSPRSGVAQFF.

CDR3 in amino acids: CASSLSGSKETQYF. The CDR3 DNA sequence: TGTGCCAGCAGCTTAAGCGGCAGTAAAGAGACCCAGTACTTC. The chain employs TRBV11-2 and TRBJ2-5; D perhaps matches TRBD2 (5 bases). The CDR3 consists of 14 residues. Trimming stripped 2 bases from V and 3 bases from J, with 10 bases between. Per the germline V gene, CDR1 is SGHAT and CDR2 is FQNNGV.

This clonotype showed up many times. The chain couples TRBV7-8 to TRBJ2-3; 7 bases map to TRBD2. The CDR3 has 17 residues. The germline V gene encodes CDR1 SGHVS and CDR2 FQNEAQ. The ends lost 5 bases at V and 3 bases at J; junction bases unmatched: 14. DNA of the CDR3: TGTGCCAGCAGCCTAAGGGGAGGGCTGCAAGAAACAGATACGCAGTATTTT. Amino acids: CASSLRGGLQETDTQYF.

This clonotype showed up just a few times. The chain uses TRBV10-3 and TRBJ2-1; D is perhaps TRBD2 (5 bases). CDR1 is ENHRY, CDR2 SYGVKD, per germline. Trimming cost V 7 bases and J 8 bases, with 12 bases left between them. The CDR3 covers 12 residues. The CDR3 loop reads CAINHGRDEQFF. The CDR3 nucleotides are TGTGCCATCAATCACGGGCGGGATGAGCAGTTCTTC.

This clonotype appeared a few times. The gene calls are TRBV7-2 and TRBJ1-5; D unclear. CDR1 is SGHTA and CDR2 is FQGNSA in the germline V gene. The CDR3 runs 13 residues. Trimming stripped 5 bases from V and 5 bases from J, with 10 bases between. CDR3 loop: CASSTQRDQPQHF. DNA of the CDR3: TGTGCCAGCAGCACACAAAGAGATCAGCCCCAGCATTTT. The full variable domain, rest sourced from reference TRBV7-2 and TRBJ1-5, is GAGVSQSPSNKVTEKGKDVELRCDPISGHTALYWYRQSLGQGLEFLIYFQGNSAPDKSGLPSDRFSAERTGGSVSTLTIQRTQQEDSAVYLCASSTQRDQPQHFGDGTRLSIL.

This clonotype was counted only a few times. The CDR3 region has the DNA TGTGCCAGCAGCGGCAGGGGACGGCGGGAGACCCAGTACTTC. Its protein product is CASSGRGRRETQYF. The rearrangement uses TRBV11-2 and TRBJ2-5; tentatively, D is TRBD1 (6 bases). The CDR3 has 14 amino acids. CDR1 SGHAT and CDR2 FQNNGV come from the germline V gene. V lost 5 bases, J lost 5 bases, and 15 bases lay in between.

CDR3 sequence: CSVFEGLAGGPRIQYF. Written as DNA, the CDR3 is TGCAGCGTGTTCGAGGGACTAGCGGGAGGGCCGCGCATTCAGTACTTC. This rearrangement joins TRBV29-1 to TRBJ2-4; TRBD2 matches 16 bases. Germline CDR1 SQVTM, CDR2 ANQGSEA. The junction had 11 bases not matched to a gene; V was cut back by 6 bases and J by 9 bases. This CDR3 has 16 amino acids.

This clonotype was detected ten times or more. This rearrangement joins TRBV3-1 to TRBJ2-7; maybe TRBD1 (6 bases). V dropped 4 bases and J dropped 3 bases, with 16 bases sitting between them. Germline CDR1 and CDR2: LGHDT and YNNKEL (reference sequence). The CDR3 is 15 residues long. Written as DNA, the CDR3 is TGTGCCAGCAGCCCCCCAGGGGCAGGGTACTACGAGCAGTACTTC. Translating gives CASSPPGAGYYEQYF.

The V call is TRBV6-5, the J call TRBJ2-2; the match to TRBD2 covers 7 bases. There are 15 residues in the CDR3. Losses at the gene ends were 6 bases for V and 0 bases for J; bases not matched to a gene: 4. Germline-derived CDR1 and CDR2 are MNHEY and SVGAGI. Here the CDR3 reads CASRSTSANTGELFF. CDR3 coding DNA: TGTGCCAGCAGATCAACTAGCGCGAACACCGGGGAGCTGTTTTTT.

The rearrangement links TRBV29-1 to TRBJ2-5; D possibly corresponds to TRBD2 (5 bases). The germline V and J ends were trimmed by 5 bases and 4 bases, with 17 bases remaining between them. This CDR3 has 14 amino acids. The germline gives CDR1 SQVTM, CDR2 ANQGSEA. This chain's CDR3 is CSVSPRGRRETQYF. The CDR3 DNA reads TGCAGCGTTAGTCCTCGGGGTAGGAGAGAGACCCAGTACTTC.